The 5 T cell receptor beta chains below come from one sample, sequenced in a study of glioma-infiltrating T cells. TCR alpha and beta CDR3 regions were amplified from RNA using iRepertoire nested multiplex PCR. TCRdb analysed the multiplex PCR reads with MiXCR anew, one entry per CDR3 protein. Of approximately 110,000 distinct CDR3 sequences detected, less than 30% appear once; the ten largest clones hold just under 35%. Input material: glioma tissue, nonneoplastic brain tissue, or PBMCs (not recorded which). These receptor sequences come from a human donor with low-grade glioma or glioblastoma, undergoing nonglioma brain surgery, or in good health (not recorded which).

This clonotype appeared many times. V usage is TRBV5-1 and J usage is TRBJ2-1, with a tentative D call TRBD1 (6 bases). CDR3 size: 15 residues. The germline V gene has CDR1 SGHRS and CDR2 YFSETQ. Trimming shortened V by 2 bases and J by 0 bases, and 9 bases separated the two germline ends. The CDR3 spells CASSLGGISYNEQFF. The CDR3 nucleotides are TGCGCCAGCAGCTTAGGGGGTATCTCCTACAATGAGCAGTTCTTC.

This clonotype was picked up many times. The chain employs TRBV18 and TRBJ2-3; D is uncertain. This CDR3 is built from 16 residues. Germline assignment: CDR1 KGHSH and CDR2 LQKENI. V shed 3 bases and J shed 0 bases, with 13 bases lying between them. The CDR3 bases are TGTGCCAGCTCACCCCTCAGTAAAACTAGCACAGATACGCAGTATTTT. It codes for CASSPLSKTSTDTQYF.

This clonotype came up many times. This chain links TRBV4-1 with TRBJ2-7; TRBD2 matches 13 bases. There are 15 residues in the CDR3. V trimming: 5 bases; J trimming: 3 bases; junction bases outside the gene matches: 4. The germline gives CDR1 MGHRA, CDR2 YSYEKL. The CDR3 reads CASSIRTSGSYEQYF. Here the CDR3 DNA reads TGCGCCAGCAGCATCAGGACTAGCGGGAGCTACGAGCAGTACTTC.

This clonotype was seen just once. Relative to the germline gene, one junction end is altered; a read error may explain this. The rearrangement links TRBV6-2 or TRBV6-3 to TRBJ1-1, with D uncertain. This CDR3 is built from 13 residues. Germline V gene sequence: CDR1 MNHEY, CDR2 SVGEGT. CDR3 bases: TGTGCCAGCAGTCATTCGGCCCGACGTGAAGCATTCTTT. Its protein product is CASSHSARREAFF.

This clonotype was counted many times. V gene TRBV11-2 combines with J gene TRBJ1-1; TRBD1 is a possible D gene (5 bases). V lost 5 bases to trimming and J lost 5 bases, with 21 bases between them. CDR1 SGHAT and CDR2 FQNNGV come from the germline V gene. The CDR3 runs to 16 residues. CDR3 sequence: CASSPRGLWGGTEAFF. CDR3 bases: TGTGCCAGCAGCCCTAGGGGCTTATGGGGGGGAACTGAAGCTTTCTTT.